These 26 T cell receptor beta chains were sequenced from one sample in a study of early T cells in non-severe SARS-CoV-2 infection. From the 5' RACE reads, TCRdb called clonotypes with MiXCR, one entry per CDR3 protein. Counted here are roughly 66,000 distinct CDR3 sequences, roughly 9% occurring once; the ten biggest clones make up roughly 3.2%. The sequencing input was whole blood. The receptors originated from an adult who was a healthcare worker with PCR-confirmed SARS-CoV-2 infection or an uninfected control (not recorded which).

This clonotype was recorded at least ten times. The chain links TRBV5-4 to TRBJ2-2, with D possibly matching TRBD1 (5 bases). The ends were cut back, 0 bases at V and 5 bases at J, with 14 bases in the middle. Germline V gene sequence: CDR1 SGHNT, CDR2 YYREEE (reference sequence). This CDR3 has 16 residues. CDR3 nucleotide sequence: TGTGCCAGCAGCTTGGCCAATAGGGGTATAACCGGGGAGCTGTTTTTT. Encoded protein: CASSLANRGITGELFF.

This clonotype was seen at least ten times. The chain employs TRBV7-9 and TRBJ1-1, with no clear D. Trimming removed 3 bases at V and 10 bases at J, with 12 bases between. Germline V gives CDR1 SEHNR, CDR2 FQNEAQ (reference sequence). The CDR3 is made up of 12 amino acids. The CDR3 sequence is CASSFGLGGAFF. CDR3 DNA: TGTGCCAGCAGCTTCGGACTGGGTGGAGCTTTCTTT. The full variable domain, completed using reference TRBV7-9 and TRBJ1-1, is DTGVSQNPRHKITKRGQNVTFRCDPISEHNRLYWYRQTLGQGPEFLTYFQNEAQLEKSRLLSDRFSAERPKGSFSTLEIQRTEQGDSAMYLCASSFGLGGAFFGQGTRLTVV.

In this sample, this clonotype turned up a few times. V is TRBV7-9 and J is TRBJ1-2, with a possible D match to TRBD1 (5 bases). Germline loops: CDR1 SEHNR, CDR2 FQNEAQ (reference sequence). The CDR3 is made up of 15 amino acids. V lost 4 bases and J lost 8, with 20 bases in between. In DNA, the CDR3 is TGTGCCAGCAGCTCCGGAGGTGGGACTGTGGAAGGCTACACCTTC. Its translation: CASSSGGGTVEGYTF.

This chain uses TRBV7-9 with TRBJ1-3; weak D call: TRBD1 (5 bases). The germline V and J ends were trimmed by 5 bases and 1 base, with 15 bases remaining between them. In germline, CDR1 is SEHNR, CDR2 FQNEAQ (reference sequence). The length of the CDR3 is 16 residues. This CDR3 reads CASSPPRGDSGNTIYF. In DNA, the CDR3 is TGTGCCAGCAGCCCCCCCAGAGGGGATTCTGGAAACACCATATATTTT.

In this sample, this clonotype turned up many times. V gene TRBV18 combines with J gene TRBJ2-5; 11 bases are shared with TRBD2. J was trimmed by 2 bases and V by 3 bases; bases with no gene match: 2. CDR3 length: 15 amino acids. CDR1 KGHSH and CDR2 LQKENI come from the germline V gene. The CDR3 loop reads CASSPGTSGQETQYF. CDR3 DNA sequence: TGTGCCAGCTCACCGGGGACTAGCGGACAAGAGACCCAGTACTTC.

The chain links TRBV18 to TRBJ2-2; D possibly corresponds to TRBD2 (5 bases). This CDR3 is 13 amino acids long. V was cut by 6 bases and J by 1 base, with 6 bases left in between. The V gene's germline CDR1 is KGHSH and CDR2 LQKENI. CDR3 in amino acids: CASSRENTGELFF. The CDR3 DNA reads TGTGCCAGCTCTCGGGAGAACACCGGGGAGCTGTTTTTT.

The rearrangement links TRBV10-2 to TRBJ1-4, with D tentatively TRBD1 (5 bases). The CDR3 sequence is 14 residues long. The germline CDR1 and CDR2 sequences are WSHSY and SAAADI. V lost 1 base, J lost 7 bases, and 10 bases lay in between. The CDR3 region is CASSEWGDGEKLFF. Written as DNA, the CDR3 is TGCGCCAGCAGTGAGTGGGGGGATGGTGAAAAACTGTTTTTT.

This clonotype was recorded a few times. The rearrangement links TRBV4-2 to TRBJ2-7, with 7 bases fitting TRBD2. V dropped 1 base and J dropped 3; count of bases not matched to a gene: 15. The CDR3 length is 18 residues. The germline V gene encodes CDR1 LGHNA and CDR2 YNFKEQ. CDR3 region: CASSQGEPGTTILYEQYF. DNA of the CDR3: TGTGCCAGCAGCCAAGGAGAGCCCGGGACTACAATACTCTACGAGCAGTACTTC.

There are a few counts of this clonotype. The chain recombines TRBV28 with TRBJ2-7, with TRBD2 matching 11 bases. V was pared by 5 bases and J by 2 bases, with 8 bases of the junction left unmatched. This CDR3 spans 16 amino acids. CDR1 MDHEN and CDR2 SYDVKM come from the germline V gene. Here the CDR3 reads CASSATGTSGPYEQYF. CDR3 DNA: TGTGCCAGCAGTGCAACCGGGACTAGCGGCCCCTACGAGCAGTACTTC.

This clonotype appeared a few times. The rearrangement joins TRBV20-1 to TRBJ2-1; D is undetermined. This CDR3 has 11 amino acids. V was pared by 3 bases and J by 9 bases, with 9 bases between. The germline V gene has CDR1 DFQATT and CDR2 SNEGSKA (reference sequence). CDR3 nucleotides: TGCAGTGCTAGGGGTAGCACTGAGCAGTTCTTC. This codes for CSARGSTEQFF.

This clonotype was seen at least ten times. For the CDR3, the DNA is TGTGCCAGCAGGATGGGGGGTGGAAGTTCACCCCTCCACTTT. Amino acids: CASRMGGGSSPLHF. V is TRBV12-3 or TRBV12-4 and J is TRBJ1-6; weak D call: TRBD1 (5 bases). The CDR3 runs 14 residues. Trimming removed 6 bases from V and 9 bases from J, with 15 bases in between.

This clonotype was observed a handful of times. The chain uses TRBV7-2 and TRBJ2-1; the match to TRBD2 covers 8 bases. The length of the CDR3 is 15 residues. The V gene's germline CDR1 is SGHTA and CDR2 FQGNSA. The J segment lost 2 bases and the V segment lost 9 bases, leaving 9 bases of the junction unmatched. DNA for the CDR3: TGTGCCAGTTTAGCGGGAATCAGCCCCTACAATGAGCAGTTCTTC. It codes for CASLAGISPYNEQFF.

This clonotype was recorded many times. V gene TRBV4-2 combines with J gene TRBJ1-2; no clear D. V gave up 2 bases and J gave up 4 bases, with 8 bases separating them. The CDR3 contains 13 residues. From germline, CDR1 is LGHNA and CDR2 YNFKEQ. The CDR3 DNA follows: TGTGCCAGCAGCCAATATTTCTCCTATGGCTACACCTTC. It is translated as CASSQYFSYGYTF.

The rearrangement links TRBV5-6 to TRBJ2-2, with 7 bases identical to TRBD2. J lost 6 bases, V lost 4 bases, and 18 bases had no gene match. Germline CDR1 is SGHDT and CDR2 is YYEEEE. This CDR3 has 18 residues. The CDR3 loop reads CASSQWPPPGRAPGELFF. DNA of the CDR3: TGTGCCAGCAGCCAGTGGCCTCCCCCGGGGAGGGCCCCCGGGGAGCTGTTTTTT.

This clonotype was recorded many times. The chain is built from TRBV7-2 and TRBJ2-7; D unclear. Germline CDR1 is SGHTA and CDR2 is FQGNSA. Trimming cost V 6 bases and J 0 bases, with 3 bases left between them. This CDR3 has 11 residues. The CDR3 DNA reads TGTGCCAGCAGTTTCTCCTACGAGCAGTACTTC. Translation: CASSFSYEQYF.

The chain recombines TRBV7-2 with TRBJ2-5, with D unclear. Germline-derived CDR1 and CDR2 are SGHTA and FQGNSA. The CDR3 consists of 12 residues. V dropped 5 bases and J dropped 2 bases, with 6 bases sitting between them. CDR3 loop: CASSRPQETQYF. The CDR3 nucleotides read TGTGCCAGCAGCCGACCGCAAGAGACCCAGTACTTC.

J is TRBJ2-7 and V is TRBV7-8; perhaps TRBD2 as D (6 bases). The germline CDR1 and CDR2 sequences are SGHVS and FQNEAQ. The CDR3 runs to 11 residues. Trimming stripped 6 bases from V and 7 bases from J, with 10 bases between. The CDR3 sequence is CASSMGGEQYF. The DNA for the CDR3 is TGTGCCAGCAGTATGGGGGGAGAGCAGTACTTC.

In this sample, this clonotype turned up many times. The chain uses TRBV29-1 and TRBJ2-2, with 13 bases lining up with TRBD2. The CDR3 has 16 amino acids. Germline CDR1 and CDR2: SQVTM and ANQGSEA. V shed 4 bases, J shed 4 bases, and the junction held 6 bases outside the gene matches. CDR3 protein: CSVGRTSGSGTGELFF. Here the CDR3 DNA reads TGCAGCGTTGGTAGGACTAGCGGGAGTGGCACCGGGGAGCTGTTTTTT.

This clonotype has more than one count but fewer than ten. J is TRBJ2-2 and V is TRBV5-1; either TRBD1 or TRBD2 may fit D (6 bases each). Germline V gives CDR1 SGHRS, CDR2 YFSETQ. V shed 3 bases and J shed 2 bases, with 14 bases lying between them. CDR3 length: 16 amino acids. The CDR3 nucleotides read TGCGCCAGCAGCTCCGATGGGGGGCTTAACACCGGGGAGCTGTTTTTT. It is translated as CASSSDGGLNTGELFF.

This clonotype was counted at least ten times. The gene calls are TRBV11-2 and TRBJ2-2; 14 bases are shared with TRBD2. The CDR3 is 16 amino acids. The germline gives CDR1 SGHAT, CDR2 FQNNGV. The V and J ends lost 6 bases and 6 bases, in that order; junction bases with no gene match: 6. Written as DNA, the CDR3 is TGTGCCAGCAGACGCGGGACTAGCGGGAGCGCCGGGGAGCTGTTTTTT. Protein: CASRRGTSGSAGELFF.

For the CDR3, the DNA is TGTGCCAGCTCACCAGCGGGGAATCAGCCCCAGCATTTT. Translation gives CASSPAGNQPQHF. The chain links TRBV18 to TRBJ1-5; D is undetermined. V lost 2 bases to trimming and J lost 4 bases, with 6 bases between them. Germline values: CDR1 KGHSH, CDR2 LQKENI. CDR3 length: 13 amino acids. Looking up the rest from reference TRBV18 and TRBJ1-5 gives the full variable domain: NAGVMQNPRHLVRRRGQEARLRCSPMKGHSHVYWYRQLPEEGLKFMVYLQKENIIDESGMPKERFSAEFPKEGPSILRIQQVVRGDSAAYFCASSPAGNQPQHFGDGTRLSIL.

This clonotype was counted at least ten times. The chain has TRBV10-2 and TRBJ2-1; D may be TRBD2 (5 bases). The CDR3 totals 13 residues. V lost 7 bases, J lost 9 bases, and 16 bases lay in between. Looked up from germline, CDR1 is WSHSY and CDR2 is SAAADI. In DNA form, the CDR3 reads TGCGCCAGCAAAAGGGAGAGTGCGGGTGAGCAGTTCTTC. It is translated as CASKRESAGEQFF.

This clonotype was seen more than once but under ten times. This may stem from a read error, because a much larger clone lies one nucleotide away. The V gene is TRBV3-1, the J gene TRBJ2-5, with D unclear. The CDR3 is made up of 14 amino acids. CDR1 is LGHDT, CDR2 YNNKEL, per germline (reference sequence). The CDR3 loop reads CASTSIGDQETQHF. CDR3 bases: TGTGCCAGCACCAGCATCGGTGATCAAGAGACCCAGCACTTC.

This clonotype occurred a few times. The gene calls are TRBV5-4 and TRBJ2-7, with TRBD2 matching over 8 bases. The trim removed 1 base at V and 6 bases at J, leaving 6 bases unmatched. The CDR3 spans 14 residues. Germline loops: CDR1 SGHNT, CDR2 YYREEE (reference sequence). The CDR3 nucleotides read TGTGCCAGCAGCTTGACTAGCGGCACTCGCGAGCAGTACTTC. It yields the protein CASSLTSGTREQYF.

This clonotype was seen a handful of times. This chain links TRBV6-1 with TRBJ1-5, with TRBD1 matching over 7 bases. The ends lost 6 bases at V and 0 bases at J; junction bases unmatched: 8. Germline CDR1 is MNHNS and CDR2 is SASEGT. The CDR3 consists of 16 residues. The CDR3 region has the DNA TGTGCCAGCAGGCGACAGGGAAGTCATAGCAATCAGCCCCAGCATTTT. The encoded protein is CASRRQGSHSNQPQHF.

The chain employs TRBV20-1 and TRBJ2-2; 9 positions match TRBD1. Per germline, CDR1 DFQATT and CDR2 SNEGSKA (reference sequence). The CDR3 has 14 residues. J was trimmed by 5 bases and V by 6 bases; bases with no gene match: 7. In DNA, the CDR3 is TGCAGTGCCCAGGGACAGGGCGGAACCGGGGAGCTGTTTTTT. Its translation is CSAQGQGGTGELFF.